The 6 T cell receptor beta chains below were found in one sample sequenced in a study of human T cells and chemical hapten exposure. Documented time point: healthy volunteer bleed at 6 weeks. Total RNA was isolated from unfractionated whole blood. TCRdb reanalysed the RACE reads using MiXCR and keeps one entry per CDR3 protein. The repertoire holds about 77,000 distinct CDR3 sequences, with 7% to 9.5% as singletons. Sample: whole blood. These receptor sequences come from a female donor in good health. Some clones in this sample may be carry-over from other donors' samples.

This clonotype was detected many times. The rearrangement links TRBV10-3 to TRBJ2-7; D is ambiguous. Between the trimmed V and J ends, which lost 2 bases and 7 bases, there was a span of 9 bases. The CDR3 sequence is 12 residues long. Germline V gives CDR1 ENHRY, CDR2 SYGVKD. The CDR3 coding sequence is TGTGCCATCAGTGAGCCTTACACTGAGCAGTACTTC. Its translation: CAISEPYTEQYF.

This clonotype was seen a handful of times. The V gene is TRBV7-3, the J gene TRBJ2-3, with 16 positions matching TRBD2. Germline CDR1 and CDR2: SGHTA and FQGTGA. The CDR3 has 18 amino acids. The trim removed 3 bases at V and 1 base at J, leaving 4 bases unmatched. The CDR3, as DNA: TGTGCCAGCAGCTTCTCCGGGACTAGCGGGGGGGGCACAGATACGCAGTATTTT. Encoded protein: CASSFSGTSGGGTDTQYF.

This clonotype was observed a few times. The chain joins TRBV7-2 to TRBJ2-1, with D perhaps matching TRBD2 (5 bases). CDR1 is SGHTA, CDR2 FQGNSA, per germline. V gave up 5 bases and J gave up 4 bases, with 15 bases separating them. The CDR3 sequence is 15 residues long. CDR3 bases: TGTGCCAGCAGCCCGCGGGCTCTCCGATACAATGAGCAGTTCTTC. Translating gives CASSPRALRYNEQFF.

The rearrangement joins TRBV5-1 to TRBJ2-7, with a tentative D call TRBD2 (5 bases). Trimming cost V 3 bases and J 6 bases, with 16 bases left between them. Germline V gives CDR1 SGHRS, CDR2 YFSETQ. This CDR3 is built from 14 residues. CDR3 in DNA: TGCGCCAGCAGCTACGGACTTCCCGGCGCCGAGCAGTACTTC. The encoded protein is CASSYGLPGAEQYF.

This clonotype was seen a handful of times. The chain uses TRBV20-1 and TRBJ1-1; TRBD1 is a possible D gene (6 bases). CDR1 is DFQATT, CDR2 SNEGSKA, per germline (reference sequence). V was pared by 1 base and J by 5 bases, with 11 bases between. The CDR3 runs to 13 residues. The CDR3 region is CSARGGGKTEAFF. The DNA of the CDR3 is TGCAGTGCTAGAGGGGGGGGCAAGACTGAAGCTTTCTTT.

V is TRBV11-2 and J is TRBJ2-3; TRBD2 might be the D (7 bases). Deletions cut 5 bases from V and 3 bases from J, with 15 bases between. From germline, CDR1 is SGHAT and CDR2 FQNNGV. The CDR3 runs to 15 residues. DNA of the CDR3: TGTGCCAGCAGCCCGACTGGGGGGGCGACAGATACGCAGTATTTT. It encodes CASSPTGGATDTQYF. The variable domain in full, completed from reference TRBV11-2 and TRBJ2-3, reads EAGVAQSPRYKIIEKRQSVAFWCNPISGHATLYWYQQILGQGPKLLIQFQNNGVVDDSQLPKDRFSAERLKGVDSTLKIQPAKLEDSAVYLCASSPTGGATDTQYFGPGTRLTVL.